The clone carrying this T cell receptor beta chain was found once. The data derive from a study of control samples from healthy donors and cancer patients. Assay: immunoSEQ multiplex PCR; the TCRdb copy retains only in-frame clones and omits some. The sample lists some 130,000 clones; more than 70% were seen once. V shed 1 base, J shed 5 bases, and the junction held 8 bases outside the gene matches. The CDR3 extends over 16 amino acids. Germline loops: CDR1 SGHTA, CDR2 FQGNSA. J is TRBJ1-1 and V is TRBV7-2, with 9 nucleotides matching TRBD1. Input material: blood. The sequence came from a man aged 35-49 years in good health. CDR3 sequence: CASSLGITGGRTEAFF. The CDR3 DNA sequence: TGTGCCAGCAGCTTAGGAATAACAGGGGGCCGTACTGAAGCTTTCTTT.